The clone carrying this TCR beta chain was counted at least ten times. What it binds is unknown. Unique molecular identifiers were added to individual cDNA molecules. TCRdb re-derived calls from the 5' RACE reads in MiXCR, one entry per CDR3 protein. The table lists around 26,000 distinct CDR3 sequences, around 4.5% of them singletons. The source of the sample is a study of early T cells in non-severe SARS-CoV-2 infection. Study background: Sequenced bulk RNA came from whole blood that was unsorted, and chains were unpaired.

Study results and caveats: Comparison of clonotypes with VDJdb favored anti-spike CD8 responses while missing private and CD4 specificities.

V dropped 3 bases and J dropped 2 bases, with 19 bases sitting between them. Germline V gene data show CDR1 as LGHNA and CDR2 as YSLEER. This CDR3 contains 17 residues. V usage is TRBV4-3 and J usage is TRBJ1-2; D remains unclear. The origin of this receptor is an adult who was a healthcare worker with PCR-confirmed SARS-CoV-2 infection or an uninfected control (not recorded which). The specimen sequenced was whole blood. DNA for the CDR3: TGCGCCAGCAGCCAGACCCTACCAGACACCTCGAACTATGGCTACACCTTC. This encodes CASSQTLPDTSNYGYTF.